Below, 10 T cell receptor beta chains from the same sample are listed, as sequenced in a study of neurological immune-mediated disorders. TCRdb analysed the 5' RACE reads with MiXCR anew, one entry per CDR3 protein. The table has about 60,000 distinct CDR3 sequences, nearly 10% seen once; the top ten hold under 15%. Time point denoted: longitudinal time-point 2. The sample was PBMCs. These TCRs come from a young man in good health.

CDR3 in DNA: TGCGCCAGCAGCTTGATGACAAACGGGGAGCTGTTTTTT. It translates to CASSLMTNGELFF. The rearrangement uses TRBV5-1 and TRBJ2-2; no clear D gene. The germline V and J ends were trimmed by 1 base and 7 bases, with 8 bases remaining between them. The CDR3 is 13 amino acids. CDR1 and CDR2 from the germline V gene are SGHRS and YFSETQ.

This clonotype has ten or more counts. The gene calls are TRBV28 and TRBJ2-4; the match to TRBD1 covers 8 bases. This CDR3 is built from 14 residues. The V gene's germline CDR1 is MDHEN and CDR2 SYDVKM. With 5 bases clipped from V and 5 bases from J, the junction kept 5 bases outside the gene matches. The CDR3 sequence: CASSRDRGQNIQYF. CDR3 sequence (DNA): TGTGCCAGCAGTCGTGACAGGGGCCAAAACATTCAGTACTTC.

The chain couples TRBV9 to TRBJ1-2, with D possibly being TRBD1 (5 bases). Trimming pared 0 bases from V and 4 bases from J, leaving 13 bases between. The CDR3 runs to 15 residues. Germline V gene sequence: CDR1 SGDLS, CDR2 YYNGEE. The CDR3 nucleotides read TGTGCCAGCAGCGTAGACGAGGTGAGGGGCTATGGCTACACCTTC. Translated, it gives CASSVDEVRGYGYTF.

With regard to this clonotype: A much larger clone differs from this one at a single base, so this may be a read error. CDR3 in amino acids: CATNRGHGIREQYF. The DNA for the CDR3 is TGTGCCACCAACCGGGGACATGGAATTAGGGAGCAGTACTTC. The gene calls are TRBV27 and TRBJ2-7; possible D gene TRBD1, 6 bases. V lost 10 bases and J lost 7, with 23 bases in between. Germline V gene data show CDR1 as MNHEY and CDR2 as SMNVEV (reference sequence). The CDR3 extends over 14 amino acids.

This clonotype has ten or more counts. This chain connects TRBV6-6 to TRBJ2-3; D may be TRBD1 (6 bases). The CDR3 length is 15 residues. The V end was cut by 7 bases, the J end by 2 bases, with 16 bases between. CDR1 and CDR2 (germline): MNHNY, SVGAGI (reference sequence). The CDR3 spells CASKARGKNTDTQYF. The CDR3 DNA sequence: TGTGCCAGCAAAGCAAGGGGGAAAAACACAGATACGCAGTATTTT.

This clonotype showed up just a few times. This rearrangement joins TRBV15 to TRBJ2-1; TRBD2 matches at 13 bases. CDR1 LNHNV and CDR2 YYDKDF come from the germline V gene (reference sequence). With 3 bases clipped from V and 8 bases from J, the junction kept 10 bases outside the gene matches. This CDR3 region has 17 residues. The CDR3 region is CATSSVRTSGSFHEQFF. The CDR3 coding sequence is TGTGCCACCAGCAGTGTCCGGACTAGCGGGAGTTTCCATGAGCAGTTCTTC.

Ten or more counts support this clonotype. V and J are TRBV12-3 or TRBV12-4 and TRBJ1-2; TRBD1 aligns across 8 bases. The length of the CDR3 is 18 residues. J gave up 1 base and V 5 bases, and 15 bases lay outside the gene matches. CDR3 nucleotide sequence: TGTGCCAGCAGTCGGACAGGGAGGGCCCGACCAGTTAACTATGGCTACACCTTC. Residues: CASSRTGRARPVNYGYTF.

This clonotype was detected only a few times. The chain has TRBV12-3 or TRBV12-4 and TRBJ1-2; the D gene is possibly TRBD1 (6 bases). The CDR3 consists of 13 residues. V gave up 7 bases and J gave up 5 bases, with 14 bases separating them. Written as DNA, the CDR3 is TGTGCCAGCACCGGGACAAGGACTTATGGCTACACCTTC. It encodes CASTGTRTYGYTF.

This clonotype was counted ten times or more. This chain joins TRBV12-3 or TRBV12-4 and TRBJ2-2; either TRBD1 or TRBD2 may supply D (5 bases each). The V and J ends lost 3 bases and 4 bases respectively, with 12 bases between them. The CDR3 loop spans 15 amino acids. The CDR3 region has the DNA TGTGCCAGCAGTTTCTCGGGGCCGGGCACCGGGGAGCTGTTTTTT. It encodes CASSFSGPGTGELFF.

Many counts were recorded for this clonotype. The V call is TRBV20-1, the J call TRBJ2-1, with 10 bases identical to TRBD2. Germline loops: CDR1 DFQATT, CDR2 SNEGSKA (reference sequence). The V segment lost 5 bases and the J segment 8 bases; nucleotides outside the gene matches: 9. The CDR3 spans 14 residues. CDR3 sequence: CSALGLAQDHEQFF. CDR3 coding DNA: TGCAGTGCTCTGGGACTAGCGCAGGACCATGAGCAGTTCTTC.